Listed here is a single T cell receptor beta chain. The data originate from a study of T cell responses to AZD1222 COVID-19 vaccine. Libraries were prepared by immunoSEQ multiplex PCR; TCRdb keeps only in-frame clonotypes and omits some of them. The sample contains over 110,000 clones, 85% to 95% of which appear only once. The CDR3 consists of 17 residues. The V and J ends lost 1 base and 1 base respectively, with 14 bases between them. The germline gives CDR1 KGHSH, CDR2 LQKENI. The TCR sequence derives from an adult in good health. The sequenced sample was peripheral blood, obtained on day 0 of AZD1222 vaccination. The chain uses TRBV18 and TRBJ1-5; D not certain. The CDR3 protein is CASSPRGRLQSNQPQHF. The CDR3 bases are TGTGCCAGCTCACCACGAGGCAGGTTACAGAGCAATCAGCCCCAGCATTTT.